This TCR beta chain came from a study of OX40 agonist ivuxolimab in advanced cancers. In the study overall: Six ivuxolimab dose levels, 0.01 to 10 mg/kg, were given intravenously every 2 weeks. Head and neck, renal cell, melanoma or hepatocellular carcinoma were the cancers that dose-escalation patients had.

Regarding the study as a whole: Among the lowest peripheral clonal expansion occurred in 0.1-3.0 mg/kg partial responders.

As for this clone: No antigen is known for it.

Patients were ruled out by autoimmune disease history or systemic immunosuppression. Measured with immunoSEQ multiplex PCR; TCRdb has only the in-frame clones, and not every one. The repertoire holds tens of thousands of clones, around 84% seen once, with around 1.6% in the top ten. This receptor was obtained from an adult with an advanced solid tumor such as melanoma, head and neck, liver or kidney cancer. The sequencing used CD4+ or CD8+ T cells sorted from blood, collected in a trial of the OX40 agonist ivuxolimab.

DNA for the CDR3: TGTGCCAGCAGCTTAGCACCTAATGAAAAACTGTTTTTT. This sequence encodes CASSLAPNEKLFF. V and J are TRBV11-2 and TRBJ1-4; no clear D gene. The CDR3 has 13 amino acids. Between the trimmed V and J ends, which lost 1 base and 3 bases, there was a span of 3 bases. Germline V gives CDR1 SGHAT, CDR2 FQNNGV.